This T cell receptor beta chain was sequenced in a study of response to subunit inactivated influenza vaccine. Study results and caveats: Authors suggested that a seasonal influenza vaccination recruits few new T cells each time.

Germline CDR1 and CDR2: LGHDT and YNNKEL (reference sequence). V gave up 7 bases and J gave up 9 bases; unmatched junction bases: 7. This CDR3 comprises 13 residues. As concerns this clonotype: Its antigen is unknown.

TCRdb called the RT-PCR reads again in MiXCR, with one record for every CDR3 protein. The repertoire holds about 780,000 distinct CDR3 sequences, roughly 20% seen once, with under 13% in the top ten. Sequencing used PBMCs from blood, obtained 4 to 6 days after vaccination. The chain has TRBV3-1 and TRBJ2-4, with 9 positions matching TRBD1. This clonotype originated in a man aged 50 to 59 who received an inactivated influenza vaccine. CDR3 loop: CASTPGQGRIQYF. The CDR3 DNA reads as TGTGCCAGCACCCCGGGACAGGGACGCATTCAGTACTTC. Looking up the rest from reference TRBV3-1 and TRBJ2-4 gives the full variable domain: DTAVSQTPKYLVTQMGNDKSIKCEQNLGHDTMYWYKQDSKKFLKIMFSYNNKELIINETVPNRFSPKSPDKAHLNLHINSLELGDSAVYFCASTPGQGRIQYFGAGTRLSVL.